These 22 T cell receptor beta chains originate from one sample sequenced in a study of shared clonotypes between healthy human individuals. Positively selected for CCR7, the CD45RO-negative cells used as naive CD8 cells excluded terminally differentiated effector memory CD45RA+ cells. Measured with immunoSEQ multiplex PCR; TCRdb has only the in-frame clones, and not every one. Seen here are about 2 million clones, approximately 94% observed once, and the top ten hold about 1.1%. Material: naive CD8+ T cells sorted from blood. Receptors originate from a man aged 18 to 30 in good health.

The chain combines TRBV11-3 with TRBJ2-7; D may correspond to TRBD1 or TRBD2 (6 bases each). Germline loops: CDR1 SGHNT, CDR2 YENEEA. Trimming pared 6 bases from V and 6 bases from J, leaving 12 bases between. This CDR3 has 12 residues. The CDR3 reads CASSHGGSEQYF. The CDR3 nucleotides are TGTGCCAGCAGTCACGGGGGCTCCGAGCAGTACTTC.

CDR3 protein: CASSARTSGRAEQYF. CDR3 nucleotide sequence: TGTGCCAGCAGCGCTAGGACTAGCGGGAGAGCCGAGCAGTACTTC. The chain links TRBV7-2 to TRBJ2-7; 13 bases line up with TRBD2. Trimming cost V 5 bases and J 6 bases; bases outside gene matches: 7. Germline V CDR1 and CDR2: SGHTA, FQGNSA. The CDR3 is 15 amino acids. The full variable domain, its missing parts supplied by reference TRBV7-2 and TRBJ2-7, is GAGVSQSPSNKVTEKGKDVELRCDPISGHTALYWYRQSLGQGLEFLIYFQGNSAPDKSGLPSDRFSAERTGGSVSTLTIQRTQQEDSAVYLCASSARTSGRAEQYFGPGTRLTVT.

V usage is TRBV7-8 and J usage is TRBJ1-6; D not resolved. Trimming took off 2 bases at V and 14 bases at J, with 4 bases between the two ends. The CDR3 runs to 10 residues. Germline V gives CDR1 SGHVS, CDR2 FQNEAQ. The CDR3 sequence is CASSLTTLHF. Here the CDR3 DNA reads TGTGCCAGCAGCTTAACTACCCTCCACTTT.

The chain joins TRBV7-9 to TRBJ2-5; 11 bases are a match to TRBD2. The germline V gene has CDR1 SEHNR and CDR2 FQNEAQ (reference sequence). The CDR3 is 17 residues long. V trimming: 2 bases; J trimming: 0 bases; junction bases outside the gene matches: 5. CDR3 in amino acids: CASSLPQTSGDQETQYF. CDR3 DNA: TGTGCCAGCAGCTTACCTCAGACTAGCGGGGACCAAGAGACCCAGTACTTC. Full variable domain (missing parts from reference TRBV7-9 and TRBJ2-5): DTGVSQNPRHKITKRGQNVTFRCDPISEHNRLYWYRQTLGQGPEFLTYFQNEAQLEKSRLLSDRFSAERPKGSFSTLEIQRTEQGDSAMYLCASSLPQTSGDQETQYFGPGTRLLVL.

The chain has TRBV7-9 and TRBJ2-7; tentative D call: TRBD2 (5 bases). Per the germline V gene, CDR1 is SEHNR and CDR2 is FQNEAQ (reference sequence). The CDR3 extends over 15 amino acids. Trimming stripped 5 bases from V and 1 base from J, with 15 bases between. The CDR3 nucleotides read TGTGCCAGCAGCCACCCGGAGGATTGGTCCTACGAGCAGTACTTC. Translated: CASSHPEDWSYEQYF.

CDR3 in amino acids: CASSVAAGNTIYF. The CDR3 nucleotides read TGTGCCAGCAGCGTCGCAGCTGGAAACACCATATATTTT. This chain connects TRBV9 to TRBJ1-3; D unresolved. Germline loops: CDR1 SGDLS, CDR2 YYNGEE. This CDR3 is built from 13 residues. The germline V and J ends were trimmed by 2 bases and 2 bases, with 5 bases remaining between them.

V gene TRBV7-9 combines with J gene TRBJ2-2; D remains unclear. The germline V gene encodes CDR1 SEHNR and CDR2 FQNEAQ (reference sequence). The ends were cut back, 0 bases at V and 0 bases at J, with 2 bases in the middle. The CDR3 runs to 14 residues. The CDR3 here is CASSLAANTGELFF. The CDR3 region has the DNA TGTGCCAGCAGCTTAGCAGCGAACACCGGGGAGCTGTTTTTT.

This clone appeared a single time. The chain couples TRBV28 to TRBJ2-7, with D perhaps matching TRBD2 (5 bases). Germline V gives CDR1 MDHEN, CDR2 SYDVKM. The CDR3 extends over 15 amino acids. V lost 4 bases and J lost 2, with 15 bases in between. The CDR3 nucleotides are TGTGCCAGCAGTTCCTCCGGCGAGGGTCCCTACGAGCAGTACTTC. Protein sequence: CASSSSGEGPYEQYF.

The V gene is TRBV4-1, the J gene TRBJ2-7; 11 bases line up with TRBD2. The CDR3 loop spans 15 amino acids. Germline-derived CDR1 and CDR2 are MGHRA and YSYEKL. V lost 5 bases and J lost 3; bases outside the gene matches: 6. CDR3: CASSVLAGGNYEQYF. The DNA for the CDR3 is TGCGCCAGCAGCGTTCTAGCGGGAGGTAACTACGAGCAGTACTTC.

V usage is TRBV19 and J usage is TRBJ1-2, with D possibly being TRBD1 (6 bases). V was shortened by 1 base and J by 5 bases, with 11 bases between the two germline ends. CDR3 size: 14 residues. Looked up from germline, CDR1 is LNHDA and CDR2 is SQIVND (reference sequence). The CDR3 reads CASSIGAGEYGYTF. The CDR3, as DNA: TGTGCCAGTAGTATAGGGGCAGGGGAATATGGCTACACCTTC.

This clone was picked up one time. The chain is built from TRBV4-1 and TRBJ2-1; 8 nucleotides align to TRBD2. This CDR3 region has 15 residues. With 6 bases clipped from V and 5 bases from J, the junction kept 9 bases outside the gene matches. Germline CDR1 MGHRA, CDR2 YSYEKL. The DNA for the CDR3 is TGCGCCAGCAGTCAACTAGCGGCCACGAACAATGAGCAGTTCTTC. This sequence encodes CASSQLAATNNEQFF.

At least ten counts were recorded for this clone. The V and J genes are TRBV29-1 and TRBJ1-1; TRBD1 aligns across 9 bases. CDR1 is SQVTM and CDR2 is ANQGSEA in the germline V gene. Trimming at V came to 6 bases and at J to 5 bases, leaving 7 bases not matched to a gene. CDR3 size: 13 residues. The chain's CDR3 is CSVNRDRATEAFF. The CDR3 DNA follows: TGCAGCGTGAACCGGGACAGGGCTACTGAAGCTTTCTTT.

The gene calls are TRBV27 and TRBJ2-5; perhaps TRBD2 as D (6 bases). Trimming pared 6 bases from V and 5 bases from J, leaving 16 bases between. The CDR3 spans 14 residues. Germline CDR1 MNHEY, CDR2 SMNVEV (reference sequence). The CDR3 DNA is TGTGCCAGCAGCTCCTCCCCGGGGAGGGAGACCCAGTACTTC. This codes for CASSSSPGRETQYF.

V gene TRBV7-9 combines with J gene TRBJ2-5; 11 bases map to TRBD2. V shed 5 bases and J 5 bases; nucleotides not matched to a gene: 4. Looked up from germline, CDR1 is SEHNR and CDR2 is FQNEAQ (reference sequence). This CDR3 has 14 residues. The CDR3 here is CASSLGLAAETQYF. The CDR3 DNA reads as TGTGCCAGCAGCCTGGGACTAGCGGCGGAGACCCAGTACTTC.

V gene TRBV7-6 combines with J gene TRBJ2-1; 7 nucleotides match TRBD2. V gave up 0 bases and J gave up 8 bases; unmatched junction bases: 7. CDR1 is SGHVS, CDR2 FNYEAQ, per germline. The CDR3 totals 15 residues. CDR3 DNA sequence: TGTGCCAGCAGCTTAGCGGGAGGGCCTATAGATGAGCAGTTCTTC. It is translated as CASSLAGGPIDEQFF.

The rearrangement uses TRBV2 and TRBJ1-2; D is perhaps TRBD1 (6 bases). Germline V CDR1 and CDR2: SNHLY, FYNNEI. The V and J ends lost 2 bases and 4 bases respectively, with 11 bases between them. The CDR3 runs 14 residues. CDR3 protein: CASSEKQGLYGYTF. As DNA, the CDR3 is TGTGCCAGCAGTGAAAAACAGGGCCTCTATGGCTACACCTTC.

The chain combines TRBV27 with TRBJ2-3; the D is unclear. The CDR3 spans 13 residues. The V gene lost 7 bases and the J gene lost 2 bases, with 10 bases spanning the gap. The germline V gene has CDR1 MNHEY and CDR2 SMNVEV (reference sequence). In DNA, the CDR3 is TGTGCCAGCAAGTTCCTGTCCACAGATACGCAGTATTTT. It specifies CASKFLSTDTQYF.

The chain links TRBV29-1 to TRBJ2-1; TRBD1 or TRBD2 may be the D gene (7 bases each). Germline V gives CDR1 SQVTM, CDR2 ANQGSEA. The CDR3 is 12 amino acids. The ends were cut back, 4 bases at V and 7 bases at J, with 11 bases in the middle. The CDR3 here is CSVGQGGNEQFF. The CDR3 DNA is TGCAGCGTTGGTCAGGGGGGGAATGAGCAGTTCTTC.

This clone was detected only once. The chain joins TRBV11-1 to TRBJ2-7; D not resolved. The CDR3 contains 13 residues. V gave up 5 bases and J gave up 1 base, with 9 bases separating them. Looked up from germline, CDR1 is SGHAT and CDR2 is FQDESV (reference sequence). The CDR3 DNA reads as TGTGCCAGCAGCCTTAGATTTTCCTACGAGCAGTACTTC. Translating it yields CASSLRFSYEQYF.

This sequence joins TRBV27 and TRBJ2-7; TRBD1 matches at 8 bases. Trimming removed 8 bases from V and 7 bases from J; junction bases left unmatched: 13. Germline CDR1 is MNHEY and CDR2 is SMNVEV (reference sequence). The length of the CDR3 is 14 residues. The CDR3, as DNA: TGTGCCAGCGCGCCTTTGACAGGGGATATAGAGCAGTACTTC. Residues: CASAPLTGDIEQYF.

This sequence joins TRBV6-6 and TRBJ1-1, with TRBD1 matching over 7 bases. V dropped 4 bases and J dropped 1; count of bases not matched to a gene: 3. The CDR3 extends over 14 amino acids. Germline lookup yields CDR1 MNHNY and CDR2 SVGAGI (reference sequence). In DNA, the CDR3 is TGTGCCAGCAGTTCCCGGACAGGGAACACTGAAGCTTTCTTT. Residues: CASSSRTGNTEAFF.

The gene calls are TRBV19 and TRBJ1-2; no clear D gene. Germline V gene lookup returns CDR1 LNHDA and CDR2 SQIVND (reference sequence). V was shortened by 1 base and J by 2 bases, with 11 bases between the two germline ends. The CDR3 is made up of 15 amino acids. The CDR3 reads CASSIGASLNYGYTF. The CDR3 DNA reads TGTGCCAGTAGTATAGGTGCATCCTTAAACTATGGCTACACCTTC. The full variable domain, with the rest looked up from reference TRBV19 and TRBJ1-2, is DGGITQSPKYLFRKEGQNVTLSCEQNLNHDAMYWYRQDPGQGLRLIYYSQIVNDFQKGDIAEGYSVSREKKESFPLTVTSAQKNPTAFYLCASSIGASLNYGYTFGSGTRLTVV.